The T cell receptor beta chain described here comes from a study of cytomegalovirus exposure and HLA in healthy donors. Remarks on this clone: Its antigen is currently unknown.

This CDR3 has 15 residues. Deletions cut 1 base from V and 6 bases from J, with 16 bases between. Germline V gene lookup returns CDR1 MDHEN and CDR2 SYDVKM. Study-level findings and limits: Cytomegalovirus status, reportedly, was diagnosed with high specificity and sensitivity by the classifier.

Produced via immunoSEQ multiplex PCR; TCRdb's table is partial and in-frame only. The table shows around 60,000 clones, with around 96% occurring only once. V gene TRBV28 combines with J gene TRBJ2-7; perhaps TRBD1 as D (6 bases). The sample was PBMCs. The sequence was collected from a woman aged 18 to 35 in good health and CMV-seronegative. The CDR3 reads CASSLLGRGSGEQYF. CDR3 DNA sequence: TGTGCCAGCAGTTTATTGGGTAGGGGGTCGGGCGAGCAGTACTTC. Variable domain in full (rest from reference TRBV28 and TRBJ2-7): DVKVTQSSRYLVKRTGEKVFLECVQDMDHENMFWYRQDPGLGLRLIYFSYDVKMKEKGDIPEGYSVSREKKERFSLILESASTNQTSMYLCASSLLGRGSGEQYFGPGTRLTVT.